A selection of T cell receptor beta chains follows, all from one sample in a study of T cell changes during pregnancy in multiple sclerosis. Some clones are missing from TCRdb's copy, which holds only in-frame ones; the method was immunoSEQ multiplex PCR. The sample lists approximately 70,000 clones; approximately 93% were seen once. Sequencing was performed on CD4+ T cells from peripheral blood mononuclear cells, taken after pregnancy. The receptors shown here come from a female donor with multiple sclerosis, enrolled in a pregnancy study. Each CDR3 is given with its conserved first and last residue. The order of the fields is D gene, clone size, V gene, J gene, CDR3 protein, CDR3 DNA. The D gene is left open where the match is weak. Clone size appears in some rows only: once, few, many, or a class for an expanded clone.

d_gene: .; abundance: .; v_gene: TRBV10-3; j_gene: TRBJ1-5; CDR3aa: CAISESADQPQHF; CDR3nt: TGTGCCATCAGTGAGTCGGCCGATCAGCCCCAGCATTTT
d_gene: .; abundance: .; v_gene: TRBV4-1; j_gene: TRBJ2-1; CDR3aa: CASSQTGSSYNEQFF; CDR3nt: TGCGCCAGCAGCCAGACCGGGAGCTCCTACAATGAGCAGTTCTTC
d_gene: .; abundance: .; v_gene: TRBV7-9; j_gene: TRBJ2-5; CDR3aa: CASSLGGLLQETQYF; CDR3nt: TGTGCCAGCAGCTTAGGCGGTCTACTCCAAGAGACCCAGTACTTC
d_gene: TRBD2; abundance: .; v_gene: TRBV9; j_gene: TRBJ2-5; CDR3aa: CASSPIGLAGETQYF; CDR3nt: TGTGCCAGCAGCCCAATAGGACTAGCGGGAGAGACCCAGTACTTC
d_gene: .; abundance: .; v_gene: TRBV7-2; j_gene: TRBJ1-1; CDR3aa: CASRVKGGTEAFF; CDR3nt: TGTGCCAGCAGGGTAAAAGGGGGCACTGAAGCTTTCTTT
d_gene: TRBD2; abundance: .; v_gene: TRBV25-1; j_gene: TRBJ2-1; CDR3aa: CASRVAGVSEQFF; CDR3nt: TGTGCCAGCAGAGTAGCGGGAGTTAGTGAGCAGTTCTTC
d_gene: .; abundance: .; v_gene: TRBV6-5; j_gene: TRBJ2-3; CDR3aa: CASTQGGDTQYF; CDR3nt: TGTGCCAGCACCCAGGGGGGCGATACGCAGTATTTT
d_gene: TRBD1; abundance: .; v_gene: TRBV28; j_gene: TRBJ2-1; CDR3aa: CASSSERTGARYNEQFF; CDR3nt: TGTGCCAGCAGTTCCGAGAGGACAGGGGCCAGATACAATGAGCAGTTCTTC
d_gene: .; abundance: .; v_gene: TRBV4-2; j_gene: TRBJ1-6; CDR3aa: CASSHSTGTPNSPLHF; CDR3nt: TGTGCCAGCAGCCACTCCACCGGGACACCCAATTCACCCCTCCACTTT
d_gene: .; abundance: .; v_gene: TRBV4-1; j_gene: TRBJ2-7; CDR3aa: CASSQITPLGVGEQYF; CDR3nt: TGCGCCAGCAGCCAGATCACCCCTTTAGGAGTGGGTGAGCAGTACTTC
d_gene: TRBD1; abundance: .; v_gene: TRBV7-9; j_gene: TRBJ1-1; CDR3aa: CASSLPGGGTEAFF; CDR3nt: TGTGCCAGCAGCTTACCAGGGGGCGGCACTGAAGCTTTCTTT
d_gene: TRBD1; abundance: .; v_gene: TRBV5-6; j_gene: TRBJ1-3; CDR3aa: CASSLNRGQSSGNTIYF; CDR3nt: TGTGCCAGCAGCTTGAACAGGGGGCAGAGCTCTGGAAACACCATATATTTT
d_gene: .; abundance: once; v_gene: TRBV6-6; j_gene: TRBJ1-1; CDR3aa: CASSTEARGTEAFF; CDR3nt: TGTGCCAGCAGTACGGAAGCCCGGGGCACTGAAGCTTTCTTT
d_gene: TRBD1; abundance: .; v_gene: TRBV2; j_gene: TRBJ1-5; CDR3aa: CASSPRTGGIGQPQHF; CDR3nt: TGTGCCAGCAGTCCCCGGACAGGGGGTATAGGTCAGCCCCAGCATTTT
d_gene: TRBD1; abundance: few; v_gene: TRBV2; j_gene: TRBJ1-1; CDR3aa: CASSGDRGTEAFF; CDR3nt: TGTGCCAGCAGTGGGGACAGGGGCACTGAAGCTTTCTTT
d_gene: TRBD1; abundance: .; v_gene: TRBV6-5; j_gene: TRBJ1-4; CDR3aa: CASRSQGPLREKLFF; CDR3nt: TGTGCCAGCAGGTCACAGGGGCCCCTCCGAGAAAAACTGTTTTTT
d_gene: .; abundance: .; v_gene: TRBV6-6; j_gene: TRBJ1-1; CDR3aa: CASSPRTAYEAFF; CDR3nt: TGTGCCAGCAGTCCCCGGACAGCTTATGAAGCTTTCTTT
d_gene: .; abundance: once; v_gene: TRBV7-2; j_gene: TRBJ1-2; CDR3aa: CASSLDGSRFYGYTF; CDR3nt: TGTGCCAGCAGCTTAGATGGATCGCGGTTCTATGGCTACACCTTC
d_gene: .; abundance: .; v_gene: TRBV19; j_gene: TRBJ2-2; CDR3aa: CASSMSQGIVELFF; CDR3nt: TGTGCCAGTAGTATGTCCCAGGGGATCGTGGAGCTGTTTTTT
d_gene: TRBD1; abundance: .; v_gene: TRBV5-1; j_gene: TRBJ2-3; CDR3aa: CASSGGTGFSTDTQYF; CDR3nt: TGCGCCAGCAGTGGAGGGACAGGGTTTAGCACAGATACGCAGTATTTT
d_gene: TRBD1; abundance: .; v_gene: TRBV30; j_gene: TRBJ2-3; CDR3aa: CAAGQGFLGTQYF; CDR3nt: TGTGCCGCCGGACAGGGTTTTCTGGGTACGCAGTATTTT
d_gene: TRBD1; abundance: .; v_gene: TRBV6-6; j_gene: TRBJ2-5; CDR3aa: CASSPRDRGQETQYF; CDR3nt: TGTGCCAGCAGCCCCCGGGACAGGGGACAAGAGACCCAGTACTTC
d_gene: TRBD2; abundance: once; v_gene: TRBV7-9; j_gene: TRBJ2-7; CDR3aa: CASSFSGSVNEQYF; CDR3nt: TGTGCCAGCAGCTTTAGCGGGAGTGTAAACGAGCAGTACTTC